This T cell receptor (beta chain) stems from a study of T cells in Graves' hyperthyroidism and ophthalmopathy. Whole-study findings and limits: Blood also carried most thyroid clonotypes expanded above 0.001.

The PBMCs were sourced from fresh peripheral blood (10 ml). Amplified TCR beta CDR3 regions came from RNA transcripts. Using the HTBI primer set, a first-round RT-PCR was run on the TCR CDR3. TCRdb itself ran the multiplex PCR reads through MiXCR, one entry per CDR3 protein. The table records about 600,000 distinct CDR3 sequences, about a sixth of them present only once. This clonotype has ten or more counts. Its target is not known. Per the germline V gene, CDR1 is SGHNT and CDR2 is YENEEA. This CDR3 contains 13 residues. The germline V and J ends were trimmed by 0 bases and 3 bases, with 5 bases remaining between them.

This receptor was taken from a middle-aged woman with Graves' ophthalmopathy. The sequencing input was blood. The V gene is TRBV11-3, the J gene TRBJ2-5, with D unresolved. CDR3 protein: CASSLETEETQYF. The DNA of the CDR3 is TGTGCCAGCAGCTTAGAGACGGAAGAGACCCAGTACTTC. Full variable domain (remainder filled in from reference TRBV11-3 and TRBJ2-5): EAGVVQSPRYKIIEKKQPVAFWCNPISGHNTLYWYLQNLGQGPELLIRYENEEAVDDSQLPKDRFSAERLKGVDSTLKIQPAELGDSAVYLCASSLETEETQYFGPGTRLLVL.